This T cell receptor beta chain was recorded in a study of cytomegalovirus exposure and HLA in healthy donors. Notes on the study in general: Many donors carried some public TCRs, although rarity characterized most TCR sequences.

The PCR ran on 60 Vbeta and 13 Jbeta primers. Only in-frame clones appear in the TCRdb table, and some are missing; sequencing was by immunoSEQ multiplex PCR. The sample consists of 160,000 or so clones, around 73% of them appearing once. This clone was detected only a few times. Its antigen remains unknown. Germline V gives CDR1 KGHSH, CDR2 LQKENI. V shed 1 base and J 0 bases; nucleotides not matched to a gene: 4. The CDR3 is made up of 16 amino acids. Sequences were obtained from PBMCs. The genes are TRBV18 and TRBJ1-2; 8 bases are shared with TRBD1. The receptor comes from a male donor in good health and CMV-seronegative. As DNA, the CDR3 is TGTGCCAGCTCACCACAGACAGGGGATTCTAACTATGGCTACACCTTC. Translation: CASSPQTGDSNYGYTF.